A single sample gave rise to the 15 T cell receptor beta chains below, sequenced in a study of cytomegalovirus exposure and HLA in healthy donors (dated by TCRdb to about 2017). Libraries came from the immunoSEQ multiplex PCR assay. For the multiplex PCR, a mixture combining 60 forward primers for TCR Vbeta segments and 13 reverse primers for TCR Jbeta segments was used. TCRdb took over this immuneACCESS table, retaining in-frame rearrangements with V and J assigned. Such tables are incomplete; in checked studies, under half of the missing clones stem from an unresolved V gene, and the remainder is unexplained. The sample includes around 100,000 clones, with around three quarters observed a single time. Of the sample, 4.8% is held by the ten largest clones. Specimen: PBMCs. The receptors were sampled from a man aged 30 to 45 in good health and CMV-seropositive.

This chain connects TRBV19 to TRBJ1-3; a possible D gene is TRBD1 (5 bases). Germline loops: CDR1 LNHDA, CDR2 SQIVND (reference sequence). This CDR3 is built from 17 residues. The V and J ends lost 0 bases and 0 bases respectively, with 12 bases between them. In DNA, the CDR3 is TGTGCCAGTAGTATAGACCCGCGGGGCTTCTCTGGAAACACCATATATTTT. Translating gives CASSIDPRGFSGNTIYF.

This clone has only one observation. This chain connects TRBV19 to TRBJ1-3, with 7 bases lining up with TRBD1. CDR1 is LNHDA, CDR2 SQIVND, per germline (reference sequence). The V and J ends lost 6 bases and 0 bases, in that order; junction bases with no gene match: 5. The CDR3 sequence is 15 residues long. In DNA, the CDR3 is TGTGCCAGTAGACCGACAGGGAGCTCTGGAAACACCATATATTTT. Its protein product is CASRPTGSSGNTIYF.

This clone has a single count. The rearrangement uses TRBV11-3 and TRBJ1-2; 8 bases fit TRBD1. The CDR3 runs 19 residues. The V segment lost 5 bases and the J segment 3 bases; nucleotides outside the gene matches: 20. Germline-derived CDR1 and CDR2 are SGHNT and YENEEA. CDR3 nucleotide sequence: TGTGCCAGCAGCCCTAGACAGGGGCCTATCTCATCCCCTGACTATGGCTACACCTTC. This encodes CASSPRQGPISSPDYGYTF.

The chain is built from TRBV27 and TRBJ2-2, with D unclear. V lost 8 bases to trimming and J lost 3 bases, with 13 bases between them. Germline lookup yields CDR1 MNHEY and CDR2 SMNVEV (reference sequence). There are 14 residues in the CDR3. The CDR3 loop reads CASGLGSYTGELFF. The CDR3 DNA sequence: TGTGCCAGCGGGCTGGGCAGCTACACCGGGGAGCTGTTTTTT.

The genes are TRBV18 and TRBJ1-2; D gene unclear. This CDR3 comprises 14 residues. Deletions cut 3 bases from V and 7 bases from J, with 15 bases between. Germline V gene lookup returns CDR1 KGHSH and CDR2 LQKENI. CDR3 in DNA: TGTGCCAGCTCACCGCAGACGGAGAAGTTTGGCTACACCTTC. This sequence encodes CASSPQTEKFGYTF.

The rearrangement uses TRBV28 and TRBJ1-4, with 8 bases fitting TRBD1. This CDR3 is 13 amino acids long. Germline V CDR1 and CDR2: MDHEN, SYDVKM. After removal of 6 bases from V and 7 bases from J, the junction contained 4 bases not matched to a gene. This CDR3 is CASSAGQVEKLFF. CDR3 in DNA: TGTGCCAGCAGCGCGGGACAGGTTGAAAAACTGTTTTTT.

The CDR3 bases are TGCGCCAGCAGTTGGGGGCCGACAGGGGCTGGAAACACCATATATTTT. It is translated as CASSWGPTGAGNTIYF. The chain joins TRBV5-1 to TRBJ1-3; 8 bases line up with TRBD1. V shed 5 bases, J shed 2 bases, and the junction held 9 bases outside the gene matches. Germline V gene lookup returns CDR1 SGHRS and CDR2 YFSETQ. The CDR3 loop spans 16 amino acids.

This clone was observed once. The rearrangement uses TRBV4-3 and TRBJ2-1; D remains unclear. In germline, CDR1 is LGHNA, CDR2 YSLEER. This CDR3 comprises 17 residues. The V and J ends lost 1 base and 3 bases respectively, with 16 bases between them. For the CDR3, the DNA is TGCGCCAGCAGCCAAGCTGATGAGCCCCCGGGCTACAATGAGCAGTTCTTC. Its protein product is CASSQADEPPGYNEQFF.

The chain combines TRBV10-3 with TRBJ1-5; D gene unclear. V was shortened by 0 bases and J by 0 bases, with 6 bases between the two germline ends. Germline V gene data show CDR1 as ENHRY and CDR2 as SYGVKD. The CDR3 has 15 amino acids. The CDR3 protein is CAISESAGSNQPQHF. The DNA for the CDR3 is TGTGCCATCAGTGAGTCGGCAGGTAGCAATCAGCCCCAGCATTTT.

The chain joins TRBV2 to TRBJ1-1, with TRBD1 matching over 7 bases. Trimming removed 6 bases from V and 5 bases from J; junction bases left unmatched: 9. The CDR3 sequence is 14 residues long. The germline CDR1 and CDR2 sequences are SNHLY and FYNNEI. CDR3 bases: TGTGCCAGCAGCACCGACAGGGTGAGGACTGAAGCTTTCTTT. Protein product: CASSTDRVRTEAFF.

The chain uses TRBV19 and TRBJ2-3, with 7 bases aligning to TRBD1. The CDR3 is 16 residues long. Trimming at V came to 10 bases and at J to 3 bases, leaving 16 bases not matched to a gene. The germline V gene encodes CDR1 LNHDA and CDR2 SQIVND (reference sequence). CDR3 sequence: CAKTNQGQARTDTQYF. For the CDR3, the DNA is TGTGCCAAGACGAACCAAGGACAGGCTCGGACAGATACGCAGTATTTT.

Here the CDR3 reads CASNEGREAFF. The CDR3 region has the DNA TGTGCCAGCAACGAGGGGAGGGAAGCTTTCTTT. This chain joins TRBV6-1 and TRBJ1-1, with TRBD1 as a possible D gene (5 bases). The CDR3 runs to 11 residues. The V end lost 7 bases, the J end lost 8 bases, and 11 bases lay between the germline ends. Germline V gene sequence: CDR1 MNHNS, CDR2 SASEGT.

This rearrangement joins TRBV30 to TRBJ2-7; 12 nucleotides match TRBD1. The CDR3 spans 15 residues. V lost 4 bases, J lost 6 bases, and 10 bases stayed unmatched. Germline loops: CDR1 GTSNPN, CDR2 SVGIG (reference sequence). The CDR3 nucleotides are TGTGCCTGGACCCCTCTGGGACAGGGGGCGGTCGAGCAGTACTTC. Amino acid sequence: CAWTPLGQGAVEQYF. The full variable domain, in which reference TRBV30 and TRBJ2-7 provide the parts outside the CDR3, is SQTIHQWPATLVQPVGSPLSLECTVEGTSNPNLYWYRQAAGRGLQLLFYSVGIGQISSEVPQNLSASRPQDRQFILSSKKLLLSDSGFYLCAWTPLGQGAVEQYFGPGTRLTVT.

The rearrangement links TRBV7-3 to TRBJ2-3; D might be TRBD2 (6 bases). The CDR3 extends over 16 amino acids. Germline lookup yields CDR1 SGHTA and CDR2 FQGTGA. V lost 0 bases and J 4 bases, leaving 14 bases between the germline ends. The CDR3: CASSLTGGSPADTQYF. The CDR3 DNA follows: TGTGCCAGCAGCTTAACGGGAGGCTCACCAGCAGATACGCAGTATTTT.

This clone occurred a few times. J is TRBJ1-1 and V is TRBV6-5, with D possibly being TRBD1 (5 bases). Looked up from germline, CDR1 is MNHEY and CDR2 is SVGAGI. Trimming shortened V by 2 bases and J by 5 bases, and 15 bases separated the two germline ends. The CDR3 runs to 15 residues. This chain's CDR3 is CASSYRGGRETEAFF. The CDR3 DNA reads TGTGCCAGCAGTTACAGGGGCGGAAGAGAGACTGAAGCTTTCTTT.